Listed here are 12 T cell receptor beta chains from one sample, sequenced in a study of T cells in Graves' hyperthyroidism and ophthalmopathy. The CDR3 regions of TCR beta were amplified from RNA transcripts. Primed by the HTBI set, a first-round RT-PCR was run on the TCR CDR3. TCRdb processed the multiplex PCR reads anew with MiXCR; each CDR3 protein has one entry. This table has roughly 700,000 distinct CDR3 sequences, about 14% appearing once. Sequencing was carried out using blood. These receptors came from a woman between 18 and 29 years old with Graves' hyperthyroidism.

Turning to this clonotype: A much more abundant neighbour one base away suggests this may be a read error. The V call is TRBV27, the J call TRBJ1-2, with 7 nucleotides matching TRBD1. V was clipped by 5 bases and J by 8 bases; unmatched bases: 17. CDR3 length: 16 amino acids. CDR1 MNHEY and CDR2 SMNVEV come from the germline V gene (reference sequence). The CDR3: CASSHPPGTEGKGYTF. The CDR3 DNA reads TGTGCCAGCAGTCACCCCCCGGGGACAGAGGGGAAAGGCTACACCTTC.

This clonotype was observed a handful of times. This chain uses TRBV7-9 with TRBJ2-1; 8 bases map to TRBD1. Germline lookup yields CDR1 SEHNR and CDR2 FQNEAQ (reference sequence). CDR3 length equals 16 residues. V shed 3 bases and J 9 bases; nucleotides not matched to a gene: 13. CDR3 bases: TGTGCCAGCAGCTTTAGGGTGGGGCAGGGGGCAACTGAGCAGTTCTTC. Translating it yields CASSFRVGQGATEQFF.

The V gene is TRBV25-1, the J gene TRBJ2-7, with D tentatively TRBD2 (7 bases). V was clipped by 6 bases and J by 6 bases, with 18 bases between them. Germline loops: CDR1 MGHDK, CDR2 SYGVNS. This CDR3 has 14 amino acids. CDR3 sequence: CASSRGAYGTEQYF. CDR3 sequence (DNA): TGTGCCAGCAGCCGGGGGGCATACGGGACCGAGCAGTACTTC.

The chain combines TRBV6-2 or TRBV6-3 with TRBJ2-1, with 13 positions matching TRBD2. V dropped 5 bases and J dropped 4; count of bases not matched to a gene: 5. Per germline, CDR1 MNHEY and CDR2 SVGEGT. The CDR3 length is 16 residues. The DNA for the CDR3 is TGTGCCAGCAGTGCCCCGGGACTAGCGGGATACAATGAGCAGTTCTTC. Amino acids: CASSAPGLAGYNEQFF.

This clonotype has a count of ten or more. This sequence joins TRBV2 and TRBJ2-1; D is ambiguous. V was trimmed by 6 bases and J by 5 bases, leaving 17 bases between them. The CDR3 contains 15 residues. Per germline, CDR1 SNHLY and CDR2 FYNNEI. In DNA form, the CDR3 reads TGTGCCAGCAGGATCAGTCACTCCCAGAACAATGAGCAGTTCTTC. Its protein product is CASRISHSQNNEQFF.

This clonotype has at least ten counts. CDR3 region: CASSLLRSPGEQFF. CDR3 DNA sequence: TGTGCCAGCAGCCTCCTCCGTAGCCCGGGTGAGCAGTTCTTC. The chain joins TRBV11-1 to TRBJ2-1; no firm D call. The CDR3 is made up of 14 amino acids. Germline values: CDR1 SGHAT, CDR2 FQDESV (reference sequence). V lost 5 bases, J lost 9 bases, and 17 bases lay in between.

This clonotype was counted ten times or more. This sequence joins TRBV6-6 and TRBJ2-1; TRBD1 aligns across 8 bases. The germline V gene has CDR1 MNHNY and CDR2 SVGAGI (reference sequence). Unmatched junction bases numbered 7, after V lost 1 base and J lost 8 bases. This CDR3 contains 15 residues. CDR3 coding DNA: TGTGCCAGCAGTTACTTTGGACAGGGAGGCGATGAGCAGTTCTTC. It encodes CASSYFGQGGDEQFF.

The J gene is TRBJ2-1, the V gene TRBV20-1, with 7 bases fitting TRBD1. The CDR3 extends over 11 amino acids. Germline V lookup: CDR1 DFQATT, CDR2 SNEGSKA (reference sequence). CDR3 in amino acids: CAGTAYNEQFF. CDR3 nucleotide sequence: TGCGCCGGGACAGCCTACAATGAGCAGTTCTTC.

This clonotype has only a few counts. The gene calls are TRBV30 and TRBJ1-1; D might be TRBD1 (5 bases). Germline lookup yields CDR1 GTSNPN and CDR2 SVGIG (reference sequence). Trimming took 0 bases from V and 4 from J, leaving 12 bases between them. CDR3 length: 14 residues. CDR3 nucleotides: TGTGCCTGGAGTGTTCCCCCGGGGCTCACTGAAGCTTTCTTT. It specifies CAWSVPPGLTEAFF.

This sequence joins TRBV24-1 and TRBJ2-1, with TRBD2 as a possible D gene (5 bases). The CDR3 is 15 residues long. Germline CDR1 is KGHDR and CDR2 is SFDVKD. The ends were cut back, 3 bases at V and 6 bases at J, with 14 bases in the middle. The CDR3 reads CATSDMRETGNEQFF. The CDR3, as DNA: TGTGCCACCAGTGATATGAGGGAGACCGGCAATGAGCAGTTCTTC.

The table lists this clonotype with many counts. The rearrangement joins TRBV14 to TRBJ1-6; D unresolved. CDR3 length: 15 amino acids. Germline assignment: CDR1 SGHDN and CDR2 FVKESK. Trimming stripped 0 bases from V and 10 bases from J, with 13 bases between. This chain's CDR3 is CASSQEARRWSPLHF. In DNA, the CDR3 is TGTGCCAGCAGCCAAGAGGCCAGGCGGTGGTCACCCCTCCACTTT.

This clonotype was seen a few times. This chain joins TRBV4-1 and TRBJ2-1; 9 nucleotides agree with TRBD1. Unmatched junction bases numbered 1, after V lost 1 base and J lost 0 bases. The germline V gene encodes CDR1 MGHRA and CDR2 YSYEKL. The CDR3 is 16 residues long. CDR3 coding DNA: TGCGCCAGCAGCCAAGTGGACAGGGGCTCCTACAATGAGCAGTTCTTC. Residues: CASSQVDRGSYNEQFF.